This note documents a single TCR beta chain sequence. It lacks a known antigen. Qualities for individual bases were not recorded, and no much larger clone is one base off. This entry is derived from a study of somatic mutations in cytotoxic T cells in rheumatoid arthritis listed by TCRdb under 2017. Context from the whole study: Sorted V beta1+ cells also underwent TCRB sequencing, and some V beta antibody-stained T-cell populations were flow-sorted at nearly 100% purity on a FACSAria II or Sony SH800. To characterize clonality, the study used TCRB deep sequencing while asking whether somatic mutations are carried by expanded CD8+ T-cell clones in newly diagnosed, untreated rheumatoid arthritis. A total of around 65 rheumatoid arthritis patients and about 20 healthy controls underwent TCRB deep sequencing. The median ages of the patient and control groups were essentially identical. Study-level results and caveats: An increase of CD8+ clonality with age was seen in patients (Spearman r ~ 0.47) but not in healthy controls. The expanded CD8+ clones had unknown antigen targets, and not appearing in virus-specific databases did not rule out that they were virus-specific. CD8+ T-cell clonality in rheumatoid arthritis patients was not significantly different from that in age-matched healthy controls. In about an eighth of the roughly 60 patients, more than 20% of CD8+ cells belonged to the largest CD8+ clone, while several identical CD8+ TCRB sequences were shared between blood and synovial fluid. The slight underrepresentation of TRBV07 in patients was not corrected for multiple comparisons.

With a median age of about 51 years (range about 21-75) and 55% female, the healthy controls consisted of approximately 22 blood donors whose buffy coats were used. CD4+ and CD8+ cells were isolated by positive magnetic bead selection on an AutoMACS, and purity was checked by flow cytometry. Peripheral blood mononuclear cells were obtained using density gradient separation with Ficoll-Paque PLUS. DNA from CD4-enriched, CD8-enriched or PBMC samples was extracted using Nucleospin Tissue or Tissue XS kits and then quantified on a Qubit 2.0 fluorometer. Looking up the germline V gene yields CDR1 SQVTM and CDR2 ANQGSEA. The CDR3 covers 14 residues, taking in both the cysteine and the phenylalanine. Only CDR3 DNA remains: 42 bases, in frame from the first base. V is trimmed back by 4 bases and J by 6 bases, and the junction contains 8 bases that no gene match accounts for. The immunoSEQ assay was applied to genomic DNA for TCRB CDR3 sequencing. Per the original workflow: Only productive TCRB rearrangements were included in the analyses. Defining a clone by its unique TCRB CDR3 sequence, the study calculated clonality as a productive clonality index derived from Shannon entropy. To calculate repertoire overlap between two samples, the template counts of each clone were considered relative to each sample's total templates. V-gene usage measured by flow cytometry correlated with TCRB sequencing V-gene usage, with a Spearman r of about 0.61. TCRdb limited this immuneACCESS table to in-frame rearrangements with V and J called. A share of clones is missing; checked studies link under half to unresolved V genes, and the rest is unexplained. The V and J calls and clone size come from that table; D and trimming were worked out from the DNA. Across this sample there are some 35,000 clones, with roughly 80% seen only once. The ten top clones hold roughly 3.2% of the sample.

The receptor was isolated from a man aged 35 to 55 in good health. Sequenced material: CD8+ T cells sorted from blood. The sequence links TRBV29-1 to TRBJ2-1; 8 bases in between match TRBD2. The CDR3 protein: CSVVFGLAPNEQFF. The nucleotides are TGCAGCGTTGTTTTCGGACTAGCCCCCAATGAGCAGTTCTTC.